This entry features one TCR beta chain sequence. Its target is not known. Germline V gene sequence: CDR1 MNHEY, CDR2 SMNVEV (reference sequence). V dropped 3 bases and J dropped 4 bases, with 21 bases sitting between them. The CDR3 runs 17 residues. The data stem from a study of long-term antiretroviral therapy in people with HIV. Study conclusions and caveats: Pre-ART expanded clones dominated the repertoire at every time point.

Runs used v3.0 of the immunoSEQ assay and were done at survey level. Researchers set sequencing to target about 40,000-55,000 T-cell genomes per sample. The repertoire was sequenced with immunoSEQ multiplex PCR; TCRdb's copy has only in-frame clones and lacks some. The data contain tens of thousands of clones, approximately 83% of them singletons. The sequence derives from a man aged 18 to 35 with HIV. This chain uses TRBV27 with TRBJ1-1; possible D gene TRBD1, 5 bases. The source was unsorted PBMCs, collected 0.8 years before starting antiretroviral therapy. The CDR3 nucleotides are TGTGCCAGCAGTTTTGAATACCGGGCCACCGGGGGCACTGAAGCTTTCTTT. Translation: CASSFEYRATGGTEAFF.